This TCR beta chain originates from a study of T cell responses to AZD1222 COVID-19 vaccine. To note about this clone: Its antigen is as yet unknown.

Clones were read by immunoSEQ multiplex PCR, and TCRdb kept only the in-frame ones, dropping some. The sample lists about 140,000 clones; around nine tenths were seen once. Study-level results: Spike-specific TCRs gained breadth and depth after people received two AZD1222 doses. Mostly white British, mostly female donors; authors suggested clonal diversity may be underestimated.

The TCR originated in an adult in good health. Material: peripheral blood, obtained on day 0 of AZD1222 vaccination.

The CDR3 here is CASSLGQGNFEQYF. DNA of the CDR3: TGTGCCAGCAGCTTGGGGCAGGGGAATTTCGAGCAGTACTTC. J is TRBJ2-7 and V is TRBV5-4, with D maybe TRBD1 (6 bases). CDR1 is SGHNT, CDR2 YYREEE, per germline (reference sequence). Trimming shortened V by 0 bases and J by 6 bases, and 13 bases separated the two germline ends. CDR3 size: 14 residues. Filled out from reference TRBV5-4 and TRBJ2-7, the complete variable domain reads ETGVTQSPTHLIKTRGQQVTLRCSSQSGHNTVSWYQQALGQGPQFIFQYYREEENGRGNFPPRFSGLQFPNYSSELNVNALELDDSALYLCASSLGQGNFEQYFGPGTRLTVT.